The entry below describes one T cell receptor (beta chain). Its target is not known. This entry belongs to a study of T cell responses to AZD1222 COVID-19 vaccine. Study-level results: It was only after the peak T cell response that any repertoires were sampled. Among the donors, most were white British and more were female, and clonal diversity was possibly underestimated.

Germline CDR1 is KGHDR and CDR2 is SFDVKD. V was trimmed by 12 bases and J by 0 bases, leaving 26 bases between them. This CDR3 is 19 amino acids long. The table came from immunoSEQ multiplex PCR; TCRdb's copy has only in-frame clones and leaves some out. Of roughly 100,000 clones detected, around 86% appear once; the ten largest clones hold less than 6%. Here the sequenced sample was peripheral blood, taken on day 0 of AZD1222 vaccination. This rearrangement joins TRBV24-1 to TRBJ1-6; no clear D gene. The clonotype originates from an adult in good health. The CDR3 coding sequence is TGTGCCGCACCGAAACTCCGGGCCCCACCGAGCTCCTATAATTCACCCCTCCACTTT. The encoded protein is CAAPKLRAPPSSYNSPLHF.